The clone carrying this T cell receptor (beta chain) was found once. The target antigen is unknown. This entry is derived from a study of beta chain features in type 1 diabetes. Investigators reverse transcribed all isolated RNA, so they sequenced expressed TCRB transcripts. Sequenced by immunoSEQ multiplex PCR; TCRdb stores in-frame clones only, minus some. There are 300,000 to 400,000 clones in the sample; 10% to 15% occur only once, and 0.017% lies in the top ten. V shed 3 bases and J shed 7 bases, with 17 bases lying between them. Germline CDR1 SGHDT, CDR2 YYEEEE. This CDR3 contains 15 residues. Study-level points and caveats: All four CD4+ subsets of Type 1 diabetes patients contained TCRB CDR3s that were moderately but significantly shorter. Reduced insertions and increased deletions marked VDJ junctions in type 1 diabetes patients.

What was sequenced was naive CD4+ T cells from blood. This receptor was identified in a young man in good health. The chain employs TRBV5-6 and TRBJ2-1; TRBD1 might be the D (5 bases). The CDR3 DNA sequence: TGTGCCAGCAGCTCATATCAACAGGTTTTGAATGAGCAGTTCTTC. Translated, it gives CASSSYQQVLNEQFF.